The source of this TCR beta chain is a study of T-cell memory formation after mild COVID-19. Study outcomes and limitations: Balance between CD4 and CD8 was seen in clones contracting day 15 to 85, and a CD4+ lean was seen in later expanders.

Employing constant-segment primers, 5'RACE generated TCR alpha and TCR beta cDNA libraries bearing sample barcodes and UMIs. TCRdb processed the 5' RACE reads anew with MiXCR; each CDR3 protein has one entry. This sample has more than 250,000 distinct CDR3 sequences, with 15% to 20% found just once. This clonotype has more than one count but fewer than ten. Its antigen is not known. The V gene lost 4 bases and the J gene lost 4 bases, with 10 bases spanning the gap. Looked up from germline, CDR1 is MDHEN and CDR2 is SYDVKM. CDR3 size: 14 residues. Specimen: PBMCs or a T cell subset sorted from them (not recorded which). The V and J genes are TRBV28 and TRBJ1-4; no clear D. This receptor was taken from a man aged 18 to 29 who had mild COVID-19 (a few samples of this study predate the infection). Cell type and time point are not known. CDR3 residues: CASSSGGDNEKLFF. CDR3 DNA sequence: TGTGCCAGCAGTTCAGGAGGTGATAATGAAAAACTGTTTTTT. Based on the CDR3 plus reference TRBV28 and TRBJ1-4, the full variable domain is DVKVTQSSRYLVKRTGEKVFLECVQDMDHENMFWYRQDPGLGLRLIYFSYDVKMKEKGDIPEGYSVSREKKERFSLILESASTNQTSMYLCASSSGGDNEKLFFGSGTQLSVL.